Presented here are 9 T cell receptor beta chains from one specimen sequenced in a study of blood T cell repertoires in COVID-19. Clones were read by immunoSEQ multiplex PCR, and TCRdb kept only the in-frame ones, dropping some. This sample carries 100,000 to 150,000 clones, 86% of them seen once, and the ten largest clones take around 4.7%. Sequences were obtained from peripheral blood. All receptors come from a man between 35 and 55 years old with acute or convalescent COVID-19.

This rearrangement joins TRBV5-1 to TRBJ2-2; 14 bases align to TRBD2. In germline, CDR1 is SGHRS, CDR2 YFSETQ. This CDR3 is built from 18 residues. Trimming at V came to 4 bases and at J to 5 bases, leaving 10 bases not matched to a gene. Here the CDR3 reads CASSQGLAGEVVTGELFF. The CDR3 region has the DNA TGCGCCAGCAGCCAGGGACTAGCGGGAGAGGTTGTGACCGGGGAGCTGTTTTTT.

This clone was seen only once. At the DNA level, this CDR3 is encoded by other sequences in the same sample as well. This chain uses TRBV5-1 with TRBJ1-3, with 9 positions matching TRBD1. This CDR3 is built from 19 residues. Per the germline V gene, CDR1 is SGHRS and CDR2 is YFSETQ. Germline trimming cut 4 bases from V and 0 bases from J; bases unmatched to any gene: 14. CDR3: CASSKMGQGSTSSGNTIYF. CDR3 sequence (DNA): TGCGCCAGCAGCAAAATGGGACAGGGTAGTACCTCCTCTGGAAACACCATATATTTT.

The genes are TRBV25-1 and TRBJ1-2; D perhaps matches TRBD1 (6 bases). V lost 0 bases to trimming and J lost 6 bases, with 8 bases between them. CDR3 size: 13 residues. Germline values: CDR1 MGHDK, CDR2 SYGVNS. The CDR3 DNA reads TGTGCCAGCAGTGAATACACAGGGAATGGCTACACCTTC. Its translation is CASSEYTGNGYTF.

The chain carries TRBV29-1 and TRBJ2-1; TRBD2 might be the D (6 bases). With 4 bases removed from V and 7 bases from J, the gap between germline ends came to 20 bases. Per germline, CDR1 SQVTM and CDR2 ANQGSEA. This CDR3 region has 15 residues. The CDR3 DNA sequence: TGCAGCGTTGCCATCCTGGGGGGAGGTCGAAATGAGCAGTTCTTC. It translates to CSVAILGGGRNEQFF.

This rearrangement joins TRBV19 to TRBJ2-5; 11 positions match TRBD1. This CDR3 spans 15 amino acids. Trimming took 3 bases from V and 5 from J; bases not matched to a gene: 5. Germline V gene sequence: CDR1 LNHDA, CDR2 SQIVND (reference sequence). The CDR3 coding sequence is TGTGCCAGTAGTATTCAGGACAGGGGGCGTGAGACCCAGTACTTC. Protein sequence: CASSIQDRGRETQYF.

The CDR3 reads CASSPWTGPLYEQYF. The CDR3 bases are TGTGCCAGCAGCCCCTGGACAGGGCCTTTATACGAGCAGTACTTC. This chain joins TRBV9 and TRBJ2-7; 8 nucleotides align to TRBD1. Looked up from germline, CDR1 is SGDLS and CDR2 is YYNGEE. This CDR3 has 15 amino acids. With V trimmed by 4 bases and J by 4 bases, 10 bases remained unmatched.

The chain has TRBV5-5 and TRBJ1-2; 8 nucleotides match TRBD1. With 4 bases clipped from V and 2 bases from J, the junction kept 4 bases outside the gene matches. The CDR3 is 14 residues long. CDR1 SGHKS and CDR2 YYEKEE come from the germline V gene (reference sequence). CDR3 loop: CASSDRQGNYGYTF. The CDR3 DNA follows: TGTGCCAGCAGCGACAGACAGGGGAACTATGGCTACACCTTC.

This clone was seen ten or more times. The genes are TRBV4-2 and TRBJ1-1; tentative D call: TRBD1 (5 bases). From germline, CDR1 is LGHNA and CDR2 YNFKEQ. Trimming stripped 2 bases from V and 4 bases from J, with 11 bases between. The CDR3 sequence is 14 residues long. The CDR3 nucleotides read TGTGCCAGCAGCCAACCACGGGGGGGCACTGAAGCTTTCTTT. Translating gives CASSQPRGGTEAFF.

The chain joins TRBV19 to TRBJ1-5, with D maybe TRBD1 (6 bases). The CDR3 totals 16 residues. The germline V gene encodes CDR1 LNHDA and CDR2 SQIVND (reference sequence). V lost 7 bases and J lost 4, with 20 bases in between. As DNA, the CDR3 is TGTGCCAGTAAGGCGGGAGGGGGACTAGGAAATCAGCCCCAGCATTTT. Encoded protein: CASKAGGGLGNQPQHF. The full variable domain, with the rest looked up from reference TRBV19 and TRBJ1-5, is DGGITQSPKYLFRKEGQNVTLSCEQNLNHDAMYWYRQDPGQGLRLIYYSQIVNDFQKGDIAEGYSVSREKKESFPLTVTSAQKNPTAFYLCASKAGGGLGNQPQHFGDGTRLSIL.